A single sample is the source of the 22 T cell receptor beta chains below, sequenced in a study of T cell clones after liver transplantation. TCRdb's table, derived via immunoSEQ multiplex PCR, lists solely in-frame clones and lacks some. The sample has some 60,000 clones; about 71% are singletons. This specimen consisted of CD4+ T cells from blood, obtained at the approximately 16-month timepoint. The receptors here all came from a human patient who received a liver transplant. Part of the T cell pool may stem from the graft donor.

The chain couples TRBV21-1 to TRBJ2-1; TRBD1, the table's D call, was not compared with the DNA. TRBV21-1 is a recognized pseudogene. The CDR3 has 14 residues. The CDR3 sequence: CASTHRGPYNEQFF. The DNA of the CDR3 is TGTGCCAGCACCCACAGGGGACCCTACAATGAGCAGTTCTTC.

The chain employs TRBV27 and TRBJ2-3; D remains unclear. Germline CDR1 is MNHEY and CDR2 is SMNVEV (reference sequence). The CDR3 runs 13 residues. The V gene lost 4 bases and the J gene lost 3 bases, with 8 bases spanning the gap. CDR3 in amino acids: CASSSPLTDTQYF. Here the CDR3 DNA reads TGTGCCAGCAGTTCCCCCCTGACAGATACGCAGTATTTT.

V is TRBV2 and J is TRBJ2-1; D remains ambiguous. V was cut by 4 bases and J by 12 bases, with 13 bases left in between. Germline V gives CDR1 SNHLY, CDR2 FYNNEI. The CDR3 covers 12 residues. CDR3: CASSVGAFRQFF. The DNA of the CDR3 is TGTGCCAGCAGTGTTGGAGCGTTCCGGCAGTTCTTC.

The genes are TRBV7-9 and TRBJ2-7, with D possibly being TRBD1 (5 bases). The V end lost 5 bases, the J end lost 4 bases, and 9 bases lay between the germline ends. This CDR3 is built from 12 residues. Germline V gives CDR1 SEHNR, CDR2 FQNEAQ (reference sequence). CDR3 sequence: CASSNRGYEQYF. The CDR3 DNA follows: TGTGCCAGCAGCAATAGGGGATACGAGCAGTACTTC.

Only a few counts were recorded for this clone. This sequence joins TRBV13 and TRBJ2-2; 11 nucleotides match TRBD2. Losses at the gene ends were 5 bases for V and 6 bases for J; bases not matched to a gene: 11. Germline V gives CDR1 PRHDT, CDR2 FYEKMQ (reference sequence). This CDR3 is 17 amino acids long. In DNA, the CDR3 is TGTGCCAGCAGCGACGGGACTAGCGGAGGGGGGTCCGGGGAGCTGTTTTTT. Amino acid sequence: CASSDGTSGGGSGELFF.

The chain combines TRBV19 with TRBJ1-3; no firm D call. V lost 4 bases and J 2 bases, leaving 9 bases between the germline ends. The CDR3 runs to 14 residues. Germline loops: CDR1 LNHDA, CDR2 SQIVND (reference sequence). The DNA for the CDR3 is TGTGCCAGTAGTAGGAGGGAGACTGGAAACACCATATATTTT. Its protein product is CASSRRETGNTIYF.

The chain links TRBV19 to TRBJ1-6; TRBD1 matches 7 bases. Germline lookup yields CDR1 LNHDA and CDR2 SQIVND (reference sequence). The CDR3 is 14 residues long. The V gene end was trimmed by 3 bases and the J gene end by 10 bases; junction bases not matched to a gene: 6. This CDR3 is CASSIGRGSSPLHF. The CDR3 coding sequence is TGTGCCAGTAGTATCGGCAGGGGGAGCTCACCCCTCCACTTT.

The V call is TRBV7-2, the J call TRBJ1-2, with D hard to call. The germline V gene encodes CDR1 SGHTA and CDR2 FQGNSA. V lost 1 base and J lost 2, with 11 bases in between. The CDR3 contains 15 residues. The CDR3 loop reads CASSLGQQQNYGYTF. In nucleotides, the CDR3 is TGTGCCAGCAGCTTAGGCCAGCAGCAAAACTATGGCTACACCTTC.

This clone has a handful of counts. V is TRBV6-1 and J is TRBJ1-4; TRBD1 matches 8 bases. V dropped 0 bases and J dropped 14; count of bases not matched to a gene: 8. The CDR3 totals 14 residues. CDR1 is MNHNS and CDR2 is SASEGT in the germline V gene. DNA of the CDR3: TGTGCCAGCAGTGAAGCGATCGGGACAGGTCGGCTGTTTTTT. It translates to CASSEAIGTGRLFF.

The chain recombines TRBV19 with TRBJ2-3, with 8 nucleotides matching TRBD1. CDR3 length: 16 amino acids. With V trimmed by 10 bases and J by 3 bases, 15 bases remained unmatched. In germline, CDR1 is LNHDA, CDR2 SQIVND (reference sequence). For the CDR3, the DNA is TGTGCCACCGCCACGTCGAGGACAGGGAGGACAGATACGCAGTATTTT. It is translated as CATATSRTGRTDTQYF. Full variable domain (remainder filled in from reference TRBV19 and TRBJ2-3): DGGITQSPKYLFRKEGQNVTLSCEQNLNHDAMYWYRQDPGQGLRLIYYSQIVNDFQKGDIAEGYSVSREKKESFPLTVTSAQKNPTAFYLCATATSRTGRTDTQYFGPGTRLTVL.

The chain combines TRBV11-2 with TRBJ2-3; TRBD1 agrees at 8 bases. CDR3 length: 15 residues. V lost 1 base to trimming and J lost 2 bases; unmatched junction nucleotides: 2. Per germline, CDR1 SGHAT and CDR2 FQNNGV. CDR3 region: CASSLGQGTTDTQYF. CDR3 bases: TGTGCCAGCAGCTTAGGACAGGGGACCACAGATACGCAGTATTTT. The whole variable domain, remainder taken from reference TRBV11-2 and TRBJ2-3, is EAGVAQSPRYKIIEKRQSVAFWCNPISGHATLYWYQQILGQGPKLLIQFQNNGVVDDSQLPKDRFSAERLKGVDSTLKIQPAKLEDSAVYLCASSLGQGTTDTQYFGPGTRLTVL.

The rearrangement uses TRBV15 and TRBJ2-2, with TRBD2 as a possible D gene (5 bases). The CDR3 has 16 residues. With 0 bases removed from V and 0 bases from J, the gap between germline ends came to 8 bases. Germline CDR1 reads LNHNV; CDR2 reads YYDKDF (reference sequence). Here the CDR3 reads CATSRDWRANTGELFF. The CDR3 DNA reads TGTGCCACCAGCAGAGATTGGCGGGCGAACACCGGGGAGCTGTTTTTT. Full variable domain (rest looked up from reference TRBV15 and TRBJ2-2): DAMVIQNPRYQVTQFGKPVTLSCSQTLNHNVMYWYQQKSSQAPKLLFHYYDKDFNNEADTPDNFQSRRPNTSFCFLDIRSPGLGDTAMYLCATSRDWRANTGELFFGEGSRLTVL.

V usage is TRBV9 and J usage is TRBJ2-3, with 15 bases lining up with TRBD2. Per germline, CDR1 SGDLS and CDR2 YYNGEE. The CDR3 has 14 residues. The junction had 2 bases not matched to a gene; V was cut back by 8 bases and J by 4 bases. The CDR3, as DNA: TGTGCCAGGGGACTAGCGGGAGGATCAGATACGCAGTATTTT. Encoded protein: CARGLAGGSDTQYF.

This chain uses TRBV10-1 with TRBJ2-3; D might be TRBD1 or TRBD2, each matching 5 bases. Looked up from germline, CDR1 is WNHNN and CDR2 is SYGVQD (reference sequence). The CDR3 is 14 residues long. The germline V and J ends were trimmed by 3 bases and 4 bases, with 11 bases remaining between them. The CDR3 DNA sequence: TGCGCCAGCAGTGATGGGGGTAGCGCAGATACGCAGTATTTT. Protein sequence: CASSDGGSADTQYF.

The DNA for the CDR3 is TGTGCCAGCAGTGAACAGATCTACGAGCAGTACTTC. Residues: CASSEQIYEQYF. The V and J genes are TRBV2 and TRBJ2-7; D is undetermined. The V gene's germline CDR1 is SNHLY and CDR2 FYNNEI. Trimming stripped 2 bases from V and 3 bases from J, with 5 bases between. CDR3 size: 12 residues.

This sequence joins TRBV12-1 and TRBJ2-7; no check of the table's D call, TRBD2, against the DNA was made. TRBV12-1 is flagged as a pseudogene. The length of the CDR3 is 16 residues. Written as DNA, the CDR3 is TGTGCCAGCAGCTTTGCGCCGGAGCGGGAGTTCTACGAGCAGTACGTC. Protein product: CASSFAPEREFYEQYV.

J is TRBJ1-1 and V is TRBV28, with D possibly being TRBD1 (6 bases). V was shortened by 4 bases and J by 1 base, with 7 bases between the two germline ends. Germline V gives CDR1 MDHEN, CDR2 SYDVKM. The CDR3 has 13 amino acids. Written as DNA, the CDR3 is TGTGCCAGCAGTTCGACAGGGAACACTGAAGCTTTCTTT. Translated: CASSSTGNTEAFF.

This clone was seen a single time. This chain connects TRBV5-1 to TRBJ1-2, with 8 bases lining up with TRBD1. The germline CDR1 and CDR2 sequences are SGHRS and YFSETQ. V shed 0 bases and J 7 bases; nucleotides not matched to a gene: 5. CDR3 length equals 14 residues. The CDR3 sequence is CASSLGPDRAGYTF. CDR3 coding DNA: TGCGCCAGCAGCTTGGGTCCGGACAGGGCTGGCTACACCTTC.

CDR3 in DNA: TGTGCCAGTAGTATCTTCAGGGATGATTCACCCCTCCACTTT. Protein: CASSIFRDDSPLHF. The V and J genes are TRBV19 and TRBJ1-6, with a possible D match to TRBD1 (5 bases). From germline, CDR1 is LNHDA and CDR2 SQIVND (reference sequence). The CDR3 runs to 14 residues. The V end was cut by 3 bases, the J end by 8 bases, with 11 bases between.

The chain joins TRBV18 to TRBJ2-7, with D perhaps being TRBD1 or TRBD2 (6 bases each). Germline V lookup: CDR1 KGHSH, CDR2 LQKENI. V gave up 3 bases and J gave up 7 bases, with 22 bases separating them. This CDR3 is 16 amino acids long. The CDR3 sequence: CASSPQGGSGQQEQYF. DNA of the CDR3: TGTGCCAGCTCACCGCAAGGGGGTAGCGGCCAACAGGAGCAGTACTTC.

V usage is TRBV6-5 and J usage is TRBJ2-7, with 10 positions matching TRBD1. From germline, CDR1 is MNHEY and CDR2 SVGAGI. There are 12 residues in the CDR3. CDR3 coding DNA: TGTGCCAGCAGTGAAACGGGTCGGGACAGGGGCGTC. It codes for CASSETGRDRGV.

By sample fraction, this clone is medium-sized. This sequence joins TRBV11-2 and TRBJ2-7, with D perhaps matching TRBD2 (5 bases). V lost 5 bases, J lost 2 bases, and 16 bases lay in between. Per the germline V gene, CDR1 is SGHAT and CDR2 is FQNNGV. This CDR3 comprises 15 residues. CDR3 sequence: CASSPPAAAAYEQYF. The CDR3 DNA follows: TGTGCCAGCAGCCCCCCGGCAGCAGCGGCCTACGAGCAGTACTTC.